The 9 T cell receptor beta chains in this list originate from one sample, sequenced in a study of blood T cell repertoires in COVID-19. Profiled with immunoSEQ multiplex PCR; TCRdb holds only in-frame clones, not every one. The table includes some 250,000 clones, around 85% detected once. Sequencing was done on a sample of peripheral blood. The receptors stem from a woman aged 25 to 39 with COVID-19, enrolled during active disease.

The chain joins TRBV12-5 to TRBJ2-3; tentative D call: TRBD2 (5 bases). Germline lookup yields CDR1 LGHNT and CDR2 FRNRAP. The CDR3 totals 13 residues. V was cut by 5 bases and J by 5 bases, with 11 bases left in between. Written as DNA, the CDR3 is TGTGCTAGTGGTCCGGAGGTGCGAGATACGCAGTATTTT. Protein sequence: CASGPEVRDTQYF.

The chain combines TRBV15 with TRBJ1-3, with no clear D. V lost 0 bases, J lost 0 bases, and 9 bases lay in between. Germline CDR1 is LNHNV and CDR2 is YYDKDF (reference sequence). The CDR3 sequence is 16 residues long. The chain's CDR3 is CATSRDLSFSGNTIYF. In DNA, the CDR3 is TGTGCCACCAGCAGAGATCTCAGTTTCTCTGGAAACACCATATATTTT.

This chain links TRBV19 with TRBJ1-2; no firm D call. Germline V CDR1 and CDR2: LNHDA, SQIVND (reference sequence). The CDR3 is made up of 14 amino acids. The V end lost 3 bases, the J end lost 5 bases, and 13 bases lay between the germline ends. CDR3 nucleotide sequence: TGTGCCAGTAGTATGATAATGGAGAGTTATGGCTACACCTTC. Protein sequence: CASSMIMESYGYTF.

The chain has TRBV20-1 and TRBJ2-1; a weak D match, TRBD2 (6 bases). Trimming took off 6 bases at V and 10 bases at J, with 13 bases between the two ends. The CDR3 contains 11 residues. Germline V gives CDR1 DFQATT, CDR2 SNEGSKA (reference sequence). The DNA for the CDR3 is TGCAGTGCCCCCCTCCGGGGGGAGCAGTTCTTC. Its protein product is CSAPLRGEQFF.

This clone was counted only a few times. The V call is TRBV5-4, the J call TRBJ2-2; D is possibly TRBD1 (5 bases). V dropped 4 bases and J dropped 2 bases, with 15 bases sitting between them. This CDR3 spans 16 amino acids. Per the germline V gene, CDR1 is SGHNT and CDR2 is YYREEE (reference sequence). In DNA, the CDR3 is TGTGCCAGCAGCCCGCAATGGACAATAAACACCGGGGAGCTGTTTTTT. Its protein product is CASSPQWTINTGELFF.

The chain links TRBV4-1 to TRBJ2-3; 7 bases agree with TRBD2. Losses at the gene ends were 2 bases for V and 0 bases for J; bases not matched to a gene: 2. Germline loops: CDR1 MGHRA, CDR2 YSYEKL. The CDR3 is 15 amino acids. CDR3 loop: CASSQRAGSTDTQYF. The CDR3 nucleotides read TGCGCCAGCAGCCAAAGAGCGGGAAGCACAGATACGCAGTATTTT.

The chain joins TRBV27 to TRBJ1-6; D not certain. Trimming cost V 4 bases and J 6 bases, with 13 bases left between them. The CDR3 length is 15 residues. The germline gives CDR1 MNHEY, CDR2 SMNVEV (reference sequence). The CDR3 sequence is CASSSVVSGNSPLHF. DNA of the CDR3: TGTGCCAGCAGTTCGGTCGTCAGCGGTAATTCACCCCTCCACTTT.

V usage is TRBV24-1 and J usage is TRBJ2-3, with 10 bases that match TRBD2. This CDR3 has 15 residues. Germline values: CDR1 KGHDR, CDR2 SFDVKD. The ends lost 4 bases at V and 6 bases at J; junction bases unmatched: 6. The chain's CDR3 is CATSDSGGAGDTQYF. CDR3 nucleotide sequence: TGTGCCACCAGTGACAGCGGGGGGGCAGGGGATACGCAGTATTTT.

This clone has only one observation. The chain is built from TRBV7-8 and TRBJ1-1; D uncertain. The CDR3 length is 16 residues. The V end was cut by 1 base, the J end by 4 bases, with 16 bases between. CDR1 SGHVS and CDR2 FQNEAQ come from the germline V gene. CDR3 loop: CASSLVSRPRGTEAFF. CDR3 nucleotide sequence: TGTGCCAGCAGCTTAGTGTCAAGACCTCGGGGCACTGAAGCTTTCTTT.